This T cell receptor beta chain came from a study of T cells of healthy individuals. Germline V gives CDR1 MNHNY, CDR2 SVGAGI (reference sequence). V shed 0 bases and J shed 7 bases, with 10 bases lying between them. This CDR3 comprises 13 residues. Each CDR3 protein is one row after TCRdb ran MiXCR on the 5' RACE reads. The sample has around 100,000 distinct CDR3 sequences, approximately 18% seen once. The origin of this receptor is a human donor in good health. The chain links TRBV6-6 to TRBJ2-7; D not certain. The DNA for the CDR3 is TGTGCCAGCAGTTACTCGTTCCCGGCGGAGCAGTACTTC. Its translation is CASSYSFPAEQYF.